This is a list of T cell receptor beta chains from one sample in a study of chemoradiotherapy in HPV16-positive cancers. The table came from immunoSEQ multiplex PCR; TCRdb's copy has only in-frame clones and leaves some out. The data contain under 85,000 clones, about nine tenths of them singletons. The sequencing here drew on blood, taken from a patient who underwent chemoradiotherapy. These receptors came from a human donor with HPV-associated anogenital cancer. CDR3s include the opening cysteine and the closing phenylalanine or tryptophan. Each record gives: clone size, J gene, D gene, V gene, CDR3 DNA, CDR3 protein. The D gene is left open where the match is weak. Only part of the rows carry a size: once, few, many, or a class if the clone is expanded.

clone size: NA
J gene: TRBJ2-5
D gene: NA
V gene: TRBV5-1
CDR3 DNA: TGCGCCAGCAGCCCCACCCCCGGGACTCCTCAAGAGACCCAGTACTTC
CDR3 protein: CASSPTPGTPQETQYF

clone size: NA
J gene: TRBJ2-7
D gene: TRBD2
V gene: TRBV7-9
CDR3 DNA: TGTGCCAGCAGCCTAACTGGGGCTAGCGGAGCCTACGAGCAGTACTTC
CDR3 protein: CASSLTGASGAYEQYF

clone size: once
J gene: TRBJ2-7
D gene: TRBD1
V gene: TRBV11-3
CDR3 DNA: TGTGCCAGCAGCCTGGGACAGGGGTCCTCCTACGAGCAGTACTTC
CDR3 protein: CASSLGQGSSYEQYF

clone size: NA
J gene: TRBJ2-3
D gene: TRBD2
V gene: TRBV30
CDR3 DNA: TGTGCCTATGGGAGCCTAGCGGGGGTGAACCACCCCACAGATACGCAGTATTTT
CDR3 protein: CAYGSLAGVNHPTDTQYF

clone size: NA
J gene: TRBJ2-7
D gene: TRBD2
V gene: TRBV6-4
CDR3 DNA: TGTGCCAGCGCCCAGACTAGCTTCCGGGAGCAGTACTTC
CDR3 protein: CASAQTSFREQYF

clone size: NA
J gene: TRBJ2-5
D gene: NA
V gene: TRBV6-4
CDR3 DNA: TGTGCCAGCAGTACACTCGGGGGAGAGACCCAGTACTTC
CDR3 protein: CASSTLGGETQYF

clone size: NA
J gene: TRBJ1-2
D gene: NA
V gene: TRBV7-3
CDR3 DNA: TGTGCCAGCAGCTATGGACCTTATAACTATGGCTACACCTTC
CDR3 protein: CASSYGPYNYGYTF

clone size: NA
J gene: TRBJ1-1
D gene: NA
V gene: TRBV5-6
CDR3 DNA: TGTGCCAGCAGCCTACGTTCCGTGAACACTGAAGCTTTCTTT
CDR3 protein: CASSLRSVNTEAFF

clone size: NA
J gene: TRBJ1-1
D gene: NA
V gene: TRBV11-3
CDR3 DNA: TGTGCCAGCAGCCCGGACGGGATGAACACTGAAGCTTTCTTT
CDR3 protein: CASSPDGMNTEAFF

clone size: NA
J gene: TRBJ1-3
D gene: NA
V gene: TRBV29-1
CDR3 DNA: TGCAGCGTAGAATCTGGAAACACCATATATTTT
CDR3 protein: CSVESGNTIYF

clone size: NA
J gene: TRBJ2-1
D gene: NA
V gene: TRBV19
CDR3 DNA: TGTGCCAGTAGTATAGTGCACGGGACCGAGCAGTTCTTC
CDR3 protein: CASSIVHGTEQFF

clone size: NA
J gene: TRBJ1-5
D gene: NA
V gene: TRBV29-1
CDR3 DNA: TGCAGCGTTTCAGGGGCTGGCAATCAGCCCCAGCATTTT
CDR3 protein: CSVSGAGNQPQHF

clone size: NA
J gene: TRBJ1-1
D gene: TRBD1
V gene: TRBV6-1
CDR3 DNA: TGTGCCGCACGGGGACAGGGGGGGACTGAAGCTTTCTTT
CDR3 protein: CAARGQGGTEAFF

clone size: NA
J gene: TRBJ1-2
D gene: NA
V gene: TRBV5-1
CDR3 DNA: TGCGCCAGCAGCTTGGGGACGCAGGTGAATGGCTACACCTTC
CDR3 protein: CASSLGTQVNGYTF

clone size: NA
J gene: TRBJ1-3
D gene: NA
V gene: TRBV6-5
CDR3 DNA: TGTGCCAGCAGTTACGACGCAAGCTCTGGAAACACCATATATTTT
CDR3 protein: CASSYDASSGNTIYF

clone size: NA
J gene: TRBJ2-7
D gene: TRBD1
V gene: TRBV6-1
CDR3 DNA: TGTGCCAGCAGTGCTGCCAGGGGGCCGGGGCAGTACTTC
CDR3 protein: CASSAARGPGQYF

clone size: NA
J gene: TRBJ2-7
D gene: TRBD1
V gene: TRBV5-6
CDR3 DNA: TGTGCCAGCAGCTCTGGACAGGGTTCCTACGAGCAGTACTTC
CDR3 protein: CASSSGQGSYEQYF

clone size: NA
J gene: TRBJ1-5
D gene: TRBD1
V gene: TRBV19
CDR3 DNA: TGTGCCAGTAGTGTGGACAGGGGTGTAAATCAGCCCCAGCATTTT
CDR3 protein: CASSVDRGVNQPQHF

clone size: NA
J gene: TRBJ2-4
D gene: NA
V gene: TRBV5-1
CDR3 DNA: TGCGCCAGCAGCTTGGAAGGGCAGGTCTGGAACATTCAGTACTTC
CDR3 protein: CASSLEGQVWNIQYF

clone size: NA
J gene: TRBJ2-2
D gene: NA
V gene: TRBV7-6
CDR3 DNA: TGTGCCAGCAGCTATACCGCGGTCGATCCCCCGAACACCGGGGAGCTGTTTTTT
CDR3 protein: CASSYTAVDPPNTGELFF

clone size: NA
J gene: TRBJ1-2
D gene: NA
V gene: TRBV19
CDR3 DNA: TGTGCCAGTAGTCTCACCTTGGGCTACACCTTC
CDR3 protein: CASSLTLGYTF

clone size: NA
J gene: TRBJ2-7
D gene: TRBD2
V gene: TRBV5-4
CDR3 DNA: TGTGCCAGCAGCTTGGGCGGGGGGCCGTTATACGAGCAGTACTTC
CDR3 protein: CASSLGGGPLYEQYF

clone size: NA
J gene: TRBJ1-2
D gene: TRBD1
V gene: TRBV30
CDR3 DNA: TGTGCCTGGACCCCGGACAGGGGAGTACACTATGGCTACACCTTC
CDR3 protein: CAWTPDRGVHYGYTF

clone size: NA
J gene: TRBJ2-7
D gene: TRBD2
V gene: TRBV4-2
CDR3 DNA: TGTGCCAGCAGCCAAGTCCTAGCGGCGTCCTACGAGCAGTACTTC
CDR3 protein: CASSQVLAASYEQYF

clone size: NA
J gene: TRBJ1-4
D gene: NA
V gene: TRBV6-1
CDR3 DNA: TGTGCCAGCAGTGAAGTGGGGGAAGTGGGGCTGTTTTTT
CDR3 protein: CASSEVGEVGLFF

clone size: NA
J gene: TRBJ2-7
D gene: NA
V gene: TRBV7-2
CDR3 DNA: TGTGCCAGCAGCTTCAGTGGCTCGAGACTAGTAGTAGAGCAGTACTTC
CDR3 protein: CASSFSGSRLVVEQYF

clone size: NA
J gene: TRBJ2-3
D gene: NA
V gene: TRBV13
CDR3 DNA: TGTGCCAGCAAGGGGTGGTTCTCAGATACGCAGTATTTT
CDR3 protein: CASKGWFSDTQYF

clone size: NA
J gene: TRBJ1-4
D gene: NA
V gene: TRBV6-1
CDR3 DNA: TGTGCCAGCAGTGAAGCGGGTCAGCGTTGGGAAAAACTGTTTTTT
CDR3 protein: CASSEAGQRWEKLFF

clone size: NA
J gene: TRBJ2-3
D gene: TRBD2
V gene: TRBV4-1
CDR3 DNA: TGCGCCAGCAGCCAATCGGCGGGGGGGGTTAGTGATACGCAGTATTTT
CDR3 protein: CASSQSAGGVSDTQYF

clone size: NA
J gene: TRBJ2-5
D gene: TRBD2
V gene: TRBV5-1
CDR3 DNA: TGCGCCAGCACAAACCCCGGGGGGGACCTGGAGACCCAGTACTTC
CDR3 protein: CASTNPGGDLETQYF

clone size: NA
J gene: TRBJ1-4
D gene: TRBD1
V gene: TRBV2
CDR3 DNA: TGTGCCAGCAGTGAATTAGTGACAGGGTCTGAAAAACTGTTTTTT
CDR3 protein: CASSELVTGSEKLFF